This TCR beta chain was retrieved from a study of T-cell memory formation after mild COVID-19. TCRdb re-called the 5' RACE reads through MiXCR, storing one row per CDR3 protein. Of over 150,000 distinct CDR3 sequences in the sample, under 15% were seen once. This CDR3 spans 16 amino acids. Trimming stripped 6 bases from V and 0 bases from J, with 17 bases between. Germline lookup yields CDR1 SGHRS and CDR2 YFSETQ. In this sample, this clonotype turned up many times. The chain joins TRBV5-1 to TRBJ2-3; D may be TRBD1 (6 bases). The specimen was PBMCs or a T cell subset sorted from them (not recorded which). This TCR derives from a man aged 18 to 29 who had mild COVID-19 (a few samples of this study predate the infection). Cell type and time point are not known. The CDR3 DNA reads TGCGCCAGCAATGAAGGGGGAGCAGCTAGCACAGATACGCAGTATTTT. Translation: CASNEGGAASTDTQYF.